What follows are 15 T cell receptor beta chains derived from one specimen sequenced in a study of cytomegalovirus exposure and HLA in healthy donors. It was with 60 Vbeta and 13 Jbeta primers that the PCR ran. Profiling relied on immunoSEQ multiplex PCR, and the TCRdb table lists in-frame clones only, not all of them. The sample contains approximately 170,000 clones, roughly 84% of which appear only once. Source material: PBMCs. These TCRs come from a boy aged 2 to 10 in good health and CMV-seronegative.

This chain's CDR3 is CSALRDGVEASGYTF. The CDR3 DNA sequence: TGCAGCGCCTTGCGCGACGGGGTAGAGGCGAGTGGCTACACCTTC. The chain carries TRBV29-1 and TRBJ1-2; D unresolved. The ends were cut back, 7 bases at V and 7 bases at J, with 25 bases in the middle. Germline CDR1 is SQVTM and CDR2 is ANQGSEA. The CDR3 has 15 residues.

The DNA for the CDR3 is TGTGCCAGCAGCCCCTTGACAGGGTGGCTGAACACTGAAGCTTTCTTT. It is translated as CASSPLTGWLNTEAFF. This chain connects TRBV14 to TRBJ1-1, with 7 bases aligning to TRBD1. Germline values: CDR1 SGHDN, CDR2 FVKESK. The CDR3 runs to 16 residues. V lost 4 bases and J lost 0; bases outside the gene matches: 8.

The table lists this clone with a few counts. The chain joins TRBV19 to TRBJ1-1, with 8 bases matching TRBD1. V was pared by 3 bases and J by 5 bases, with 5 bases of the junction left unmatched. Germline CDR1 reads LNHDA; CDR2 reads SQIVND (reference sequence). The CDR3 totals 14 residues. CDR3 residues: CASSMTGVRTEAFF. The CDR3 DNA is TGTGCCAGTAGTATGACAGGGGTTCGTACTGAAGCTTTCTTT.

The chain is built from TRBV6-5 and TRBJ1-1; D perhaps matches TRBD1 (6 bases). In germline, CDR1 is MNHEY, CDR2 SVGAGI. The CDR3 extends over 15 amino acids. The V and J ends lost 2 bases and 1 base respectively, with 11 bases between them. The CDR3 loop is CASSYGDTWNTEAFF. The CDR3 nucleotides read TGTGCCAGCAGTTACGGGGACACCTGGAACACTGAAGCTTTCTTT.

The CDR3 loop is CAWSVQLYYGYTF. CDR3 DNA: TGTGCCTGGAGTGTACAGCTGTACTATGGCTACACCTTC. The chain joins TRBV30 to TRBJ1-2, with D unclear. CDR1 GTSNPN and CDR2 SVGIG come from the germline V gene (reference sequence). This CDR3 region has 13 residues. Deletions cut 0 bases from V and 3 bases from J, with 8 bases between.

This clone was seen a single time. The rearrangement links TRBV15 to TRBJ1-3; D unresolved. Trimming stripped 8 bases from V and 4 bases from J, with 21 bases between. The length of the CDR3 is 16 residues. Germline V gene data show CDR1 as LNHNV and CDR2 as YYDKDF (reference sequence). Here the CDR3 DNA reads TGTGCCACCGCCGACACGCCGGATTTAGTGGGAAACACCATATATTTT. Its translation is CATADTPDLVGNTIYF.

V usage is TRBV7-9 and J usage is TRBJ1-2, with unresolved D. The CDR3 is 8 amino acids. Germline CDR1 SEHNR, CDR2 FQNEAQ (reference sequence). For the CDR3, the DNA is TGTTCCTCGGGGGGCTACACCTTC. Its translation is CSSGGYTF. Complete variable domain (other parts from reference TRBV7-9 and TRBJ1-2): DTGVSQNPRHKITKRGQNVTFRCDPISEHNRLYWYRQTLGQGPEFLTYFQNEAQLEKSRLLSDRFSAERPKGSFSTLEIQRTEQGDSAMYLCSSGGYTFGSGTRLTVV.

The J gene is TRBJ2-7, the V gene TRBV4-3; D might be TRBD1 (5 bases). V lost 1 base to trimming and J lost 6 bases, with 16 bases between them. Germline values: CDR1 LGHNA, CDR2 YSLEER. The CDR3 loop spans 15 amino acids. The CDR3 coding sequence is TGCGCCAGCAGCCAAGTAGGGGTTTCAGCGTCCGAGCAGTACTTC. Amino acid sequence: CASSQVGVSASEQYF.

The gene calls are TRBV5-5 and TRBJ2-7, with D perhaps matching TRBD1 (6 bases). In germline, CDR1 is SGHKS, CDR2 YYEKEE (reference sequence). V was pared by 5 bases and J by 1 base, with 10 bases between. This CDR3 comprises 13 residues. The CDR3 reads CASSSDSSYEQYF. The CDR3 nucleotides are TGTGCCAGCAGTTCGGACAGTTCCTACGAGCAGTACTTC. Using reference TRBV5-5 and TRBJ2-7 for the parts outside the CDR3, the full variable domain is DAGVTQSPTHLIKTRGQQVTLRCSPISGHKSVSWYQQVLGQGPQFIFQYYEKEERGRGNFPDRFSARQFPNYSSELNVNALLLGDSALYLCASSSDSSYEQYFGPGTRLTVT.

The CDR3 reads CASGETGKNTEAFF. DNA of the CDR3: TGTGCCAGCGGAGAGACAGGGAAGAACACTGAAGCTTTCTTT. The J gene is TRBJ1-1, the V gene TRBV27; 7 bases line up with TRBD1. CDR1 is MNHEY, CDR2 SMNVEV, per germline (reference sequence). V dropped 8 bases and J dropped 1; count of bases not matched to a gene: 7. The CDR3 is 14 residues long.

The CDR3 spells CASRRKPSGSKYEQYF. In DNA form, the CDR3 reads TGTGCCAGCAGGCGCAAGCCCAGCGGGAGTAAGTACGAGCAGTACTTC. The chain joins TRBV21-1 to TRBJ2-7; TRBD2, the table's D call, was not compared with the DNA. TRBV21-1 is tagged as a pseudogene. The CDR3 runs to 16 residues.

CDR3 nucleotides: TGTGCCAGCAGCTTCGGAGAAAACACTGAAGCTTTCTTT. It is translated as CASSFGENTEAFF. The chain is built from TRBV7-2 and TRBJ1-1; D is unresolved. CDR3 length equals 13 residues. V was cut by 3 bases and J by 2 bases, with 7 bases left in between. The germline CDR1 and CDR2 sequences are SGHTA and FQGNSA.

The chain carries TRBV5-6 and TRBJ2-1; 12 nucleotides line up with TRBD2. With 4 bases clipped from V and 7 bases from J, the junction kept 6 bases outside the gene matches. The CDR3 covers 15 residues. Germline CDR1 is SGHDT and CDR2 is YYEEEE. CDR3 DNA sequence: TGTGCCAGCAGCGAAGGACTAGCGGGATCTAATGAGCAGTTCTTC. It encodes CASSEGLAGSNEQFF.

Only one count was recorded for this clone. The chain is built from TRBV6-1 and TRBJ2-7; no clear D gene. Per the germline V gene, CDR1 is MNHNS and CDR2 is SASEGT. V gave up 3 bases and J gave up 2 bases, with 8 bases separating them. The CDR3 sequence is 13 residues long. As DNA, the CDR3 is TGTGCCAGCAGTGAGGCTAGTCCCTACGAGCAGTACTTC. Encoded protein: CASSEASPYEQYF.

CDR3: CASSRATSGRYEQYF. DNA of the CDR3: TGTGCCAGCAGCCGAGCGACTAGCGGGCGCTACGAGCAGTACTTC. The rearrangement links TRBV7-9 to TRBJ2-7; 10 positions match TRBD2. Germline CDR1 SEHNR, CDR2 FQNEAQ (reference sequence). This CDR3 region has 15 residues. V lost 5 bases, J lost 3 bases, and 7 bases stayed unmatched.